The 31 T cell receptor beta chains below were found in one sample sequenced in a study of control samples from healthy donors and cancer patients. TCRdb's copy holds only in-frame clones and misses some; the assay was immunoSEQ multiplex PCR. The table lists about 110,000 clones, 70% to 85% of them singletons. The sequencing sample was made of blood. Source of these receptors: a man between 18 and 35 years old in good health.

The rearrangement joins TRBV5-5 to TRBJ1-5; D gene uncertain. Trimming stripped 0 bases from V and 6 bases from J, with 10 bases between. This CDR3 has 14 residues. Germline V gene sequence: CDR1 SGHKS, CDR2 YYEKEE (reference sequence). The CDR3 is CASSLGVGGQPQHF. CDR3 nucleotides: TGTGCCAGCAGCTTGGGGGTGGGAGGTCAGCCCCAGCATTTT.

In its sample, this clone was seen a few times. The chain links TRBV6-1 to TRBJ1-6; no reliable D call. The CDR3 length is 13 residues. Germline CDR1 reads MNHNS; CDR2 reads SASEGT. V dropped 3 bases and J dropped 8 bases, with 8 bases sitting between them. The CDR3 loop is CASSDQRYSPLHF. CDR3 coding DNA: TGTGCCAGCAGTGATCAGCGGTATTCACCCCTCCACTTT.

This sequence joins TRBV5-4 and TRBJ2-3, with 9 positions matching TRBD2. Germline V gives CDR1 SGHNT, CDR2 YYREEE (reference sequence). The CDR3 covers 15 residues. V gave up 5 bases and J gave up 0 bases; unmatched junction bases: 4. For the CDR3, the DNA is TGTGCCAGCAGGCCTACTAGCGGGAGCACAGATACGCAGTATTTT. It translates to CASRPTSGSTDTQYF.

The rearrangement joins TRBV6-5 to TRBJ1-2, with TRBD1 matching over 9 bases. Germline assignment: CDR1 MNHEY and CDR2 SVGAGI. CDR3 size: 15 residues. Trimming cost V 6 bases and J 5 bases; bases outside gene matches: 10. The CDR3 region is CASRNLGQGSYGYTF. The CDR3 nucleotides are TGTGCCAGCAGAAACCTGGGACAGGGATCATATGGCTACACCTTC.

As for this clone: This same CDR3 is encoded by further DNA sequences in the sample. The chain links TRBV12-3 or TRBV12-4 to TRBJ2-1, with 10 bases that match TRBD2. The CDR3 has 13 residues. V lost 1 base, J lost 9 bases, and 0 bases stayed unmatched. CDR3 sequence reads: CASSLGLAGEQFF. The CDR3 DNA sequence: TGTGCCAGCAGTTTAGGACTAGCGGGTGAGCAGTTCTTC.

The chain joins TRBV6-5 to TRBJ1-6; a possible D gene is TRBD1 (6 bases). Trimming removed 4 bases from V and 7 bases from J, with 8 bases in between. Germline lookup yields CDR1 MNHEY and CDR2 SVGAGI. CDR3 size: 13 residues. CDR3 sequence reads: CASSLDSNSPLHF. In nucleotides, the CDR3 is TGTGCCAGCAGTTTGGACAGCAATTCACCCCTCCACTTT.

CDR3 nucleotides: TGCGCCAGCCAGTCTGGGGCCAACGTCCTGACTTTC. It specifies CASQSGANVLTF. The rearrangement links TRBV5-1 to TRBJ2-6; D not certain. The V end lost 7 bases, the J end lost 1 base, and 3 bases lay between the germline ends. The germline CDR1 and CDR2 sequences are SGHRS and YFSETQ. The CDR3 contains 12 residues. The whole variable domain, filled in from reference TRBV5-1 and TRBJ2-6, reads KAGVTQTPRYLIKTRGQQVTLSCSPISGHRSVSWYQQTPGQGLQFLFEYFSETQRNKGNFPGRFSGRQFSNSRSEMNVSTLELGDSALYLCASQSGANVLTFGAGSRLTVL.

This clone has a handful of counts. This specimen includes other DNA sequences encoding the same CDR3. The rearrangement joins TRBV3-1 (or the pseudogene TRBV3-2) to TRBJ2-7; D remains ambiguous. The CDR3 is 12 amino acids. Trimming removed 1 base from V and 2 bases from J, with 3 bases in between. Germline lookup yields CDR1 LGHDT and CDR2 YNNKEL (reference sequence). CDR3 nucleotides: TGTGCCAGCAGCCAAGTTGCCTACGAGCAGTACTTC. Protein sequence: CASSQVAYEQYF.

The chain is built from TRBV11-2 and TRBJ1-5; unclear D gene. Trimming removed 1 base at V and 6 bases at J, with 13 bases between. Germline V lookup: CDR1 SGHAT, CDR2 FQNNGV. The CDR3 length is 15 residues. The CDR3 loop reads CASSLGSGEGQPQHF. In nucleotides, the CDR3 is TGTGCCAGCAGCTTAGGCTCTGGGGAAGGTCAGCCCCAGCATTTT.

The rearrangement uses TRBV24-1 and TRBJ2-1; D may match TRBD1 or TRBD2 (5 bases each). V lost 9 bases to trimming and J lost 8 bases, with 13 bases between them. Germline loops: CDR1 KGHDR, CDR2 SFDVKD. The CDR3 has 12 residues. CDR3 in amino acids: CATRGLADEQFF. The CDR3 region has the DNA TGTGCCACCCGGGGCTTAGCTGATGAGCAGTTCTTC.

The V call is TRBV28, the J call TRBJ2-1, with D perhaps matching TRBD2 (7 bases). Germline V gives CDR1 MDHEN, CDR2 SYDVKM. This CDR3 is 11 amino acids long. Trimming stripped 10 bases from V and 6 bases from J, with 10 bases between. The CDR3 region has the DNA TGTGCCACCGGGGGGCCCAATGAGCAGTTCTTC. It specifies CATGGPNEQFF.

J is TRBJ2-7 and V is TRBV2, with D possibly matching TRBD1 (6 bases). Germline assignment: CDR1 SNHLY and CDR2 FYNNEI. With 6 bases removed from V and 3 bases from J, the gap between germline ends came to 18 bases. This CDR3 has 15 amino acids. The CDR3 DNA sequence: TGTGCCAGCAGGGGGGAAGGGGGAGTAGACTACGAGCAGTACGTC. This translates into CASRGEGGVDYEQYV.

This sequence joins TRBV15 and TRBJ1-1; D unclear. Germline V gives CDR1 LNHNV, CDR2 YYDKDF (reference sequence). V was pared by 3 bases and J by 6 bases, with 11 bases between. The length of the CDR3 is 13 residues. Here the CDR3 reads CATSSPVASEAFF. The CDR3, as DNA: TGTGCCACCAGCAGCCCAGTAGCCTCTGAAGCTTTCTTT.

The CDR3 sequence: CASSLEGQRNYGYTF. Here the CDR3 DNA reads TGTGCCAGCAGCTTAGAGGGGCAGAGGAACTATGGCTACACCTTC. The chain uses TRBV7-9 and TRBJ1-2; possibly TRBD1 for D (5 bases). The CDR3 extends over 15 amino acids. Between the trimmed V and J ends, which lost 1 base and 2 bases, there was a span of 11 bases. The germline V gene has CDR1 SEHNR and CDR2 FQNEAQ (reference sequence).

As to this clone: This clone may be a read error of a much larger clone one base away. The conserved final phenylalanine or tryptophan is absent from the CDR3, which likely points to a read error. The gene calls are TRBV14 and TRBJ1-2; no firm D call. The CDR3 loop spans 15 amino acids. V lost 0 bases, J lost 4 bases, and 12 bases lay in between. Per germline, CDR1 SGHDN and CDR2 FVKESK. The CDR3 reads CASSQDATASYGYTS. DNA for the CDR3: TGTGCCAGCAGCCAAGACGCAACAGCGTCCTATGGCTACACCTCC.

The rearrangement links TRBV9 to TRBJ2-7; 9 bases line up with TRBD2. In germline, CDR1 is SGDLS, CDR2 YYNGEE. The CDR3 is 15 residues long. V lost 1 base, J lost 4 bases, and 6 bases stayed unmatched. CDR3 residues: CASSVSQRGEYEQYV. DNA of the CDR3: TGTGCCAGCAGCGTATCCCAGCGGGGGGAATACGAGCAGTACGTC.

This chain connects TRBV28 to TRBJ1-2, with 10 bases identical to TRBD1. Germline assignment: CDR1 MDHEN and CDR2 SYDVKM. The CDR3 has 15 residues. The trim removed 2 bases at V and 8 bases at J, leaving 8 bases unmatched. CDR3 sequence: CASSLDSGTGEGYTF. The CDR3 bases are TGTGCCAGCAGTTTAGACTCCGGGACAGGGGAGGGCTACACCTTC.

The chain couples TRBV3-1 (or the pseudogene TRBV3-2) to TRBJ2-4; 7 positions agree with TRBD1. In germline, CDR1 is LGHDT, CDR2 YNNKEL (reference sequence). With V trimmed by 5 bases and J by 2 bases, 15 bases remained unmatched. There are 18 residues in the CDR3. DNA for the CDR3: TGTGCCAGCAGCTCCCACTTTGAAGGGGGCTGGACCAAAAACATTCAGTACTTC. This encodes CASSSHFEGGWTKNIQYF.

The CDR3 protein is CASSLGTGGRYNEQFF. For the CDR3, the DNA is TGTGCCAGCAGCTTAGGGACAGGGGGTAGGTACAATGAGCAGTTCTTC. The rearrangement links TRBV11-3 to TRBJ2-1, with 10 bases fitting TRBD1. The CDR3 has 16 amino acids. CDR1 is SGHNT, CDR2 YENEEA, per germline. With V trimmed by 1 base and J by 4 bases, 4 bases remained unmatched.

The rearrangement links TRBV9 to TRBJ1-1; D unclear. Trimming shortened V by 3 bases and J by 2 bases, and 11 bases separated the two germline ends. Germline V lookup: CDR1 SGDLS, CDR2 YYNGEE. This CDR3 has 14 residues. The CDR3 is CASSAGIENTEAFF. In DNA form, the CDR3 reads TGTGCCAGCAGCGCCGGTATCGAAAACACTGAAGCTTTCTTT.

The chain uses TRBV3-1 (or the pseudogene TRBV3-2) and TRBJ2-5, with D possibly being TRBD1 or TRBD2 (6 bases each). Trimming stripped 7 bases from V and 5 bases from J, with 17 bases between. Germline lookup yields CDR1 LGHDT and CDR2 YNNKEL (reference sequence). The CDR3 spans 14 residues. CDR3 residues: CASTEGGGWETQYF. CDR3 sequence (DNA): TGTGCCAGCACCGAAGGAGGGGGTTGGGAGACCCAGTACTTC.

This clone occurred a few times. Here the CDR3 reads CASSEVGRGDSGNTIYF. CDR3 nucleotide sequence: TGTGCCAGCAGTGAAGTGGGAAGGGGCGACTCTGGAAACACCATATATTTT. The gene calls are TRBV2 and TRBJ1-3; weak D call: TRBD1 (5 bases). CDR1 is SNHLY and CDR2 is FYNNEI in the germline V gene. The V end was cut by 1 base, the J end by 0 bases, with 13 bases between. The CDR3 has 17 amino acids.

This clone was picked up one time. This sequence joins TRBV5-1 and TRBJ1-1, with D tentatively TRBD1 (5 bases). Deletions cut 4 bases from V and 2 bases from J, with 12 bases between. Germline CDR1 SGHRS, CDR2 YFSETQ. There are 14 residues in the CDR3. CDR3 residues: CASSARDGNTEAFF. The DNA of the CDR3 is TGCGCCAGCAGCGCCCGGGACGGTAACACTGAAGCTTTCTTT.

The chain recombines TRBV5-1 with TRBJ1-4, with D hard to call. Germline V gene lookup returns CDR1 SGHRS and CDR2 YFSETQ. V shed 1 base and J shed 0 bases, with 13 bases lying between them. The CDR3 is 17 residues long. CDR3 in DNA: TGCGCCAGCAGCTTGACACAGAGAACGGCAACTAATGAAAAACTGTTTTTT. Translating gives CASSLTQRTATNEKLFF. The full variable domain, its missing parts supplied by reference TRBV5-1 and TRBJ1-4, is KAGVTQTPRYLIKTRGQQVTLSCSPISGHRSVSWYQQTPGQGLQFLFEYFSETQRNKGNFPGRFSGRQFSNSRSEMNVSTLELGDSALYLCASSLTQRTATNEKLFFGSGTQLSVL.

The table lists this clone with a few counts. The gene calls are TRBV30 and TRBJ1-4, with no clear D. V lost 0 bases and J lost 8, with 13 bases in between. CDR1 GTSNPN and CDR2 SVGIG come from the germline V gene (reference sequence). The CDR3 has 14 amino acids. DNA of the CDR3: TGTGCCTGGAGTGTACAGAGTATCCAAGAAAAACTGTTTTTT. It translates to CAWSVQSIQEKLFF.

The genes are TRBV19 and TRBJ1-2; 9 nucleotides agree with TRBD1. Per the germline V gene, CDR1 is LNHDA and CDR2 is SQIVND (reference sequence). The V segment lost 11 bases and the J segment 6 bases; nucleotides outside the gene matches: 4. The CDR3 covers 11 residues. CDR3 DNA sequence: TGTGCCGGAAGGACAGGGGATGGCTACACCTTC. It is translated as CAGRTGDGYTF.

The chain carries TRBV19 and TRBJ1-2, with D maybe TRBD1 (6 bases). The CDR3 has 16 amino acids. Germline assignment: CDR1 LNHDA and CDR2 SQIVND (reference sequence). Trimming shortened V by 8 bases and J by 6 bases, and 25 bases separated the two germline ends. Here the CDR3 DNA reads TGTGCCAGTCATAGGGGGGGACCCGTCAGGGAAAATGGCTACACCTTC. It translates to CASHRGGPVRENGYTF.

This clone appeared a few times. The chain has TRBV6-4 and TRBJ2-7; 7 bases map to TRBD2. Unmatched junction bases numbered 13, after V lost 4 bases and J lost 7 bases. Per the germline V gene, CDR1 is MRHNA and CDR2 is SNTAGT. The CDR3 runs to 15 residues. CDR3 sequence (DNA): TGTGCCAGCAGTGGGTCCTGGGGGGGATCGGGTGAGCAGTACGTC. Amino acid sequence: CASSGSWGGSGEQYV.

The CDR3 nucleotides read TGTGCCAGCAGCGTAGGTCCTAGCGGAGGATACGAGCAGTACTTC. It codes for CASSVGPSGGYEQYF. This chain uses TRBV9 with TRBJ2-7, with TRBD2 matching 7 bases. Per the germline V gene, CDR1 is SGDLS and CDR2 is YYNGEE. The CDR3 is 15 residues long. After removal of 0 bases from V and 4 bases from J, the junction contained 7 bases not matched to a gene. The full variable domain, its missing parts supplied by reference TRBV9 and TRBJ2-7, is DSGVTQTPKHLITATGQRVTLRCSPRSGDLSVYWYQQSLDQGLQFLIQYYNGEERAKGNILERFSAQQFPDLHSELNLSSLELGDSALYFCASSVGPSGGYEQYFGPGTRLTVT.

The chain combines TRBV5-5 with TRBJ1-1; D gene unclear. V was cut by 5 bases and J by 1 base, with 9 bases left in between. The germline gives CDR1 SGHKS, CDR2 YYEKEE (reference sequence). This CDR3 has 13 amino acids. DNA for the CDR3: TGTGCCAGCAGATCGGGCCCGAACACTGAAGCTTTCTTT. The encoded protein is CASRSGPNTEAFF.

This chain uses TRBV18 with TRBJ2-7; 7 nucleotides align to TRBD1. Germline CDR1 is KGHSH and CDR2 is LQKENI. V shed 2 bases, J shed 7 bases, and the junction held 8 bases outside the gene matches. The CDR3 totals 14 residues. This CDR3 reads CASSPGTASREQYF. In nucleotides, the CDR3 is TGTGCCAGCTCACCAGGGACAGCTTCTCGAGAGCAGTACTTC.